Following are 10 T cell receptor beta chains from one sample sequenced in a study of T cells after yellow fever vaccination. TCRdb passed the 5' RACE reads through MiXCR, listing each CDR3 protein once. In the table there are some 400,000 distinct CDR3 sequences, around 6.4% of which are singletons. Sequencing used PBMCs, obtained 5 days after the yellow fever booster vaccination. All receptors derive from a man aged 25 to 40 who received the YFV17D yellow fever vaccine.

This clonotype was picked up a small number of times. The CDR3 nucleotides read TGTGCCAGCAGCCTAATGTCCGGGACAGGAGCTTACAATGAGCAGTTCTTC. Amino acids: CASSLMSGTGAYNEQFF. The rearrangement joins TRBV5-4 to TRBJ2-1; 8 bases align to TRBD1. Germline CDR1 SGHNT, CDR2 YYREEE (reference sequence). The V gene end was trimmed by 4 bases and the J gene end by 4 bases; junction bases not matched to a gene: 13. There are 17 residues in the CDR3.

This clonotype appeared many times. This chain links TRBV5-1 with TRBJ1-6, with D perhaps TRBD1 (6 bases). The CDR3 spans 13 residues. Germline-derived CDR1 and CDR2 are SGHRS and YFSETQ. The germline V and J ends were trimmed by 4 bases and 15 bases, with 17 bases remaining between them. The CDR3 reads CASSLGGASLLHF. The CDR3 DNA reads TGCGCCAGCAGCCTGGGGGGCGCTTCTCTCCTCCACTTT.

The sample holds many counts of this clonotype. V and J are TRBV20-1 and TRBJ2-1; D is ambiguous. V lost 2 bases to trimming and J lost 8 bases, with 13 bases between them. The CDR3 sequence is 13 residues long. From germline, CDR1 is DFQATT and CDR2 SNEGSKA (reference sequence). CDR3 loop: CSARLDVLDEQFF. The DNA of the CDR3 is TGCAGTGCTAGATTGGACGTACTCGATGAGCAGTTCTTC.

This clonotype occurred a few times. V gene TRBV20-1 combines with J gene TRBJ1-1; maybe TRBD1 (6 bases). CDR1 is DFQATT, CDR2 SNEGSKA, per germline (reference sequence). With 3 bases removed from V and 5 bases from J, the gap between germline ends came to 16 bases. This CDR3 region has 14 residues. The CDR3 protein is CSASRGQGRTEAFF. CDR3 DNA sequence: TGCAGTGCTAGTCGCGGTCAGGGGAGAACTGAAGCTTTCTTT.

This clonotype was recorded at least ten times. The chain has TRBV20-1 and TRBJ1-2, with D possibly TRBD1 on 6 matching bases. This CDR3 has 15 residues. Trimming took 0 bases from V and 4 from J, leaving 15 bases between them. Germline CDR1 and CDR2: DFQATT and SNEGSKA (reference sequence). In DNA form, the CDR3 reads TGCAGTGCTAGAGATGAAAGCAGGGGTCTCTATGGCTACACCTTC. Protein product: CSARDESRGLYGYTF.

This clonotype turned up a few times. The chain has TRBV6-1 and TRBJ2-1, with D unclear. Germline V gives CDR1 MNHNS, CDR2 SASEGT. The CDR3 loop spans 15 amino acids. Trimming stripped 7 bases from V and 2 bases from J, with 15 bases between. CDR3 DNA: TGTGCCAGCAACTCTGCTACACATCCCTACAATGAGCAGTTCTTC. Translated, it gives CASNSATHPYNEQFF.

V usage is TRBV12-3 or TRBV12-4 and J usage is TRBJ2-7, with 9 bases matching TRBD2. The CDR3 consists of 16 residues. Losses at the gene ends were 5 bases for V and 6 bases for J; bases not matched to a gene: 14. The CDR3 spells CASSREGTSWVREQYF. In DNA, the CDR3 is TGTGCCAGCAGTCGAGAAGGGACTAGCTGGGTTCGCGAGCAGTACTTC.

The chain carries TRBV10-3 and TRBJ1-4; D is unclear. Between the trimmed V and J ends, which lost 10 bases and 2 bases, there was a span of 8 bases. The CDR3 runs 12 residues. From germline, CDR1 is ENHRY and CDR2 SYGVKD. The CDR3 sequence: CASQGTNEKLFF. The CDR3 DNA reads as TGTGCCAGCCAAGGGACTAATGAAAAACTGTTTTTT.

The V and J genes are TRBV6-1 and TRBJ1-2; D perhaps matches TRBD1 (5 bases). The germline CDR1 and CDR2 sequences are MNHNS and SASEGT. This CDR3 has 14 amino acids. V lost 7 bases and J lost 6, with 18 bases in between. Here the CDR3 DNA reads TGTGCCAGCACCGACAGCCTCCCCGGGAATGGCTACACCTTC. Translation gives CASTDSLPGNGYTF.

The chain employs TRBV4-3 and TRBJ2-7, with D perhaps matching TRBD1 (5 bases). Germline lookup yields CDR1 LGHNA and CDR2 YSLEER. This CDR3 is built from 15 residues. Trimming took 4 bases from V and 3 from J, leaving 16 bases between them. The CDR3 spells CASSLTARVLYEQYF. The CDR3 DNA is TGCGCCAGCAGCCTTACCGCCAGGGTACTCTACGAGCAGTACTTC.